This T cell receptor beta chain was sequenced during a study of blood T cell repertoires in COVID-19. Produced via immunoSEQ multiplex PCR; TCRdb's table is partial and in-frame only. The table lists 150,000 to 200,000 clones, 80% to 90% of them singletons. There are 14 residues in the CDR3. Germline V gene data show CDR1 as LGHDT and CDR2 as YNNKEL (reference sequence). V was shortened by 4 bases and J by 5 bases, with 14 bases between the two germline ends. This sequence joins TRBV3-1 (or the pseudogene TRBV3-2) and TRBJ1-1, with D hard to call. What was sequenced was peripheral blood. The sequence derives from a human donor in a cohort sampled during active COVID-19. The CDR3 is CASSPPGSITEAFF. The CDR3 DNA is TGTGCCAGCAGCCCTCCGGGGTCTATTACTGAAGCTTTCTTT.